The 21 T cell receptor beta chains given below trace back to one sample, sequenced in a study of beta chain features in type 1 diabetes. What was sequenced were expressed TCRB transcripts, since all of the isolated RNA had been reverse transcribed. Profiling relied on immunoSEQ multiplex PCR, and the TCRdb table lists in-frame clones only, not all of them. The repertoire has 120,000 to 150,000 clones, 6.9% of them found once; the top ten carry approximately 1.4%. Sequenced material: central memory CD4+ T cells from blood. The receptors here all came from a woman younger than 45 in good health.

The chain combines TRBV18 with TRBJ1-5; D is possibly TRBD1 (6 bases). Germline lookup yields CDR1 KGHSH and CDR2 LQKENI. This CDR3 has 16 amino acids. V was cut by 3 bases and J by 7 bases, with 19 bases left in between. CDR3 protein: CASSPGPTGNGQPQHF. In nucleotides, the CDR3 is TGTGCCAGCTCACCGGGGCCTACAGGGAATGGGCAGCCCCAGCATTTT.

The CDR3 nucleotides are TGTGCCAGCAGGCTCCTGAGCTCCTACGAGCAGTACTTC. It translates to CASRLLSSYEQYF. This chain joins TRBV5-6 and TRBJ2-7; D ambiguous. The CDR3 totals 13 residues. The ends were cut back, 5 bases at V and 0 bases at J, with 9 bases in the middle. From germline, CDR1 is SGHDT and CDR2 YYEEEE.

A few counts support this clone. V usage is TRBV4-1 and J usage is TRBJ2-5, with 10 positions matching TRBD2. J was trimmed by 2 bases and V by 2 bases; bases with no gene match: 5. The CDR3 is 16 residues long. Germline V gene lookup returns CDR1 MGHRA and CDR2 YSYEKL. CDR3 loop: CASSQSLAGVQETQYF. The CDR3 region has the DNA TGCGCCAGCAGCCAATCGCTAGCGGGAGTTCAAGAGACCCAGTACTTC.

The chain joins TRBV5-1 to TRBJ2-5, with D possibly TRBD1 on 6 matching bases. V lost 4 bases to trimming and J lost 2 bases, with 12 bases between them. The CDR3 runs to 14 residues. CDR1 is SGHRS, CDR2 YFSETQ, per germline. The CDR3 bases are TGCGCCAGCAGCCAAGACAGGAGTCAAGAGACCCAGTACTTC. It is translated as CASSQDRSQETQYF.

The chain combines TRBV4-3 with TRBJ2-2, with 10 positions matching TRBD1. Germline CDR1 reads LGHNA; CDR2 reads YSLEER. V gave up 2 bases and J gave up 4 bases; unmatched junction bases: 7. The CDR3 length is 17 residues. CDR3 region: CASSQRGQGEFTGELFF. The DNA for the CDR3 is TGCGCCAGCAGCCAACGAGGACAGGGGGAGTTCACCGGGGAGCTGTTTTTT.

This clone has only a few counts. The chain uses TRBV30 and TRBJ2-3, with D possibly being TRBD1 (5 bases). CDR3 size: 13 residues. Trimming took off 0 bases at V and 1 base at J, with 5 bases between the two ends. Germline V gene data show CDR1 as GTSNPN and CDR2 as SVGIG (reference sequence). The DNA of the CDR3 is TGTGCCTGGAGTGTACAGGGCACAGATACGCAGTATTTT. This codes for CAWSVQGTDTQYF.

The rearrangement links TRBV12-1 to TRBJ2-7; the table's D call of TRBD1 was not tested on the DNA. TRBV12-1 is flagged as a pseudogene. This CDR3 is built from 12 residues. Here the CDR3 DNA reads TGTGCCAGCAGCTTTTGTCAGGAAGAGCAGTACTTC. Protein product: CASSFCQEEQYF.

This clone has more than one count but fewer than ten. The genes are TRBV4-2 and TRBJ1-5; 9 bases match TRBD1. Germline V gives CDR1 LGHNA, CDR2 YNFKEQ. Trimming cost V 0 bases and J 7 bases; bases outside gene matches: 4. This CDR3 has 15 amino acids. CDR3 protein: CASSQETGGGQPQHF. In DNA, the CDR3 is TGTGCCAGCAGCCAAGAGACAGGGGGTGGCCAGCCCCAGCATTTT.

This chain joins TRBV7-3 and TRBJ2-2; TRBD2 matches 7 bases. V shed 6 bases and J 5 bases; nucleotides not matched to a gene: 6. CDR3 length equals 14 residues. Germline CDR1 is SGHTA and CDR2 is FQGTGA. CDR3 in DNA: TGTGCCAGCAGGAGGAGCGGGGTTACCGGGGAGCTGTTTTTT. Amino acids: CASRRSGVTGELFF.

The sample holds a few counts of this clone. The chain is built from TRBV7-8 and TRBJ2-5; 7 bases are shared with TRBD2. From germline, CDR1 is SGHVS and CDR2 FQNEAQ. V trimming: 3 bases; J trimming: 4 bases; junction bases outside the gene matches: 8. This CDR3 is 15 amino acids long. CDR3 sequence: CASSFYAGVGETQYF. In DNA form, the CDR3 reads TGTGCCAGCAGCTTCTATGCGGGAGTAGGAGAGACCCAGTACTTC.

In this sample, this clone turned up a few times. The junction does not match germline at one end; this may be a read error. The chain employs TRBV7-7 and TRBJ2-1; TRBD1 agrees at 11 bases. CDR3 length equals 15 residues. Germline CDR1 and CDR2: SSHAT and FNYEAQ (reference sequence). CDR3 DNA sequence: TGTGCTAGCAGCCTGGGACAGGGGGAATACAATGAGCAGTTCTTC. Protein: CASSLGQGEYNEQFF.

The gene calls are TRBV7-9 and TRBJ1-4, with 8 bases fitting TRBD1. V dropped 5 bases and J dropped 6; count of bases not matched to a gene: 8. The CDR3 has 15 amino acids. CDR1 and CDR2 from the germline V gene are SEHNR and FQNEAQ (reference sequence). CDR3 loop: CASSLRTGFYEKLFF. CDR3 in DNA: TGTGCCAGCAGCCTCCGGACAGGGTTTTATGAAAAACTGTTTTTT.

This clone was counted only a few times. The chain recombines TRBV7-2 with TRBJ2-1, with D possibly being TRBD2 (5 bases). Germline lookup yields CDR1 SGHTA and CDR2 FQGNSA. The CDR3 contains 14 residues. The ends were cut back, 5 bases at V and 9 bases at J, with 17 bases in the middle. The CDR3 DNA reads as TGTGCCAGCAGCCTAAGCCGGGGTAGCTCTGAGCAGTTCTTC. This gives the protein CASSLSRGSSEQFF.

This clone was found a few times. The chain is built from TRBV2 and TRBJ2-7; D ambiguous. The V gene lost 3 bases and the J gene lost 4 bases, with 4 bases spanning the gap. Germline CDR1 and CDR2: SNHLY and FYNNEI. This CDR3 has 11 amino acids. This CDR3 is CASSDGYEQYF. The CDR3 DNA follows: TGTGCCAGCAGTGACGGTTACGAGCAGTACTTC.

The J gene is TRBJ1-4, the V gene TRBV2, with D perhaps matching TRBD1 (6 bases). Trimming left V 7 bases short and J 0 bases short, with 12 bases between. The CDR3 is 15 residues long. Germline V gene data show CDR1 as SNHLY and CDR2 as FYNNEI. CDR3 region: CASTEDSATNEKLFF. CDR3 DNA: TGTGCCAGCACCGAGGACAGTGCAACTAATGAAAAACTGTTTTTT.

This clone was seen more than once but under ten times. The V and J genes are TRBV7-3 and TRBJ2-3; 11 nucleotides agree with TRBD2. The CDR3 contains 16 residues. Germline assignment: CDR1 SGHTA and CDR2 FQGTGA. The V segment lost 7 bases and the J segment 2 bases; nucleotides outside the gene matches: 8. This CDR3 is CASTSGLAGYTDTQYF. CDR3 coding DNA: TGTGCCAGCACCAGTGGACTAGCGGGCTACACAGATACGCAGTATTTT.

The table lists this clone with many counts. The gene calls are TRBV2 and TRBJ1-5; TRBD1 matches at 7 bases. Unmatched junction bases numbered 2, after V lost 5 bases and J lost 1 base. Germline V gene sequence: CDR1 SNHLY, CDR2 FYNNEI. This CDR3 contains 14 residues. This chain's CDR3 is CASSRGQSNQPQHF. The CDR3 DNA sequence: TGTGCCAGCAGTAGGGGACAGAGCAATCAGCCCCAGCATTTT.

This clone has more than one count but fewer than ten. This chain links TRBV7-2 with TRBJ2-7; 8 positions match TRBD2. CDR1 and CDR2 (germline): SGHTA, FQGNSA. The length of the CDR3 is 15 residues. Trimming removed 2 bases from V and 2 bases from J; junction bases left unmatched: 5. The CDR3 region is CASSLRPAGAYEQYF. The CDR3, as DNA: TGTGCCAGCAGCTTACGCCCAGCGGGGGCCTACGAGCAGTACTTC.

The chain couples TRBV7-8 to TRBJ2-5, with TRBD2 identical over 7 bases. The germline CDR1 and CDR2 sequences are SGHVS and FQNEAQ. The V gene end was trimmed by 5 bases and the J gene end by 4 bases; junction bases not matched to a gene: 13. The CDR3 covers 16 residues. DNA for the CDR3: TGTGCCAGCAGCGCCACGGGGCCGGGAGGAGTAGAGACCCAGTACTTC. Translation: CASSATGPGGVETQYF.

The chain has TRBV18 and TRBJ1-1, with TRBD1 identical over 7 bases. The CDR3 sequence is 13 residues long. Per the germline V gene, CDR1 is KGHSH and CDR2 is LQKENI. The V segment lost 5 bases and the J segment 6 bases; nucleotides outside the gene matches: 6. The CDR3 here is CASSRTGEAEAFF. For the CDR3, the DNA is TGTGCCAGCTCAAGAACAGGGGAAGCTGAAGCTTTCTTT.

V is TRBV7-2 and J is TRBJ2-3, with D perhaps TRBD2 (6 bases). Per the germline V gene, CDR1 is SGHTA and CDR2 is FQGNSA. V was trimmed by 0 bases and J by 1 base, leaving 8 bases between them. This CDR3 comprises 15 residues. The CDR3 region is CASSLARDGTDTQYF. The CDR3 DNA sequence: TGTGCCAGCAGCTTAGCGCGGGATGGCACAGATACGCAGTATTTT.